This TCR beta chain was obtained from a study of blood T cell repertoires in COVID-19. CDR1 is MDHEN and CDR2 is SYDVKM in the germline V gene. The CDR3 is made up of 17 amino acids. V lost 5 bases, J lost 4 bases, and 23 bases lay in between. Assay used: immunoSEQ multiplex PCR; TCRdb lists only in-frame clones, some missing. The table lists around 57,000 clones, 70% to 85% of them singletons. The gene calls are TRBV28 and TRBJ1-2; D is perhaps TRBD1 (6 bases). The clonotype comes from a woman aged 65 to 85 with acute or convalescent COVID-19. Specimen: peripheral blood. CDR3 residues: CASSPNTGTPASYGYTF. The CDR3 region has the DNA TGTGCCAGCAGTCCAAATACCGGGACACCAGCTAGCTATGGCTACACCTTC.